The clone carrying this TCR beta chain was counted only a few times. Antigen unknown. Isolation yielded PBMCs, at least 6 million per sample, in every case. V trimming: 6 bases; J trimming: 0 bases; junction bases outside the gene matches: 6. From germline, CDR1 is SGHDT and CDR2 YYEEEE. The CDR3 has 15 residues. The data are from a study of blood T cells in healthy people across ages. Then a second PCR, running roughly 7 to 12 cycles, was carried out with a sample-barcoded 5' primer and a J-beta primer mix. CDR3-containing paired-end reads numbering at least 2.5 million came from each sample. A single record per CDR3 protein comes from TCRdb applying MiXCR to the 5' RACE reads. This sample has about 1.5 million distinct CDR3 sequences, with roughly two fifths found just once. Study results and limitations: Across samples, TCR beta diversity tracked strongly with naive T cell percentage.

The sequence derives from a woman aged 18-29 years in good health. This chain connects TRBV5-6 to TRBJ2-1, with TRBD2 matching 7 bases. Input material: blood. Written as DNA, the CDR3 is TGTGCCAGCACCCTTGGGGGGGACTCCTACAATGAGCAGTTCTTC. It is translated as CASTLGGDSYNEQFF.